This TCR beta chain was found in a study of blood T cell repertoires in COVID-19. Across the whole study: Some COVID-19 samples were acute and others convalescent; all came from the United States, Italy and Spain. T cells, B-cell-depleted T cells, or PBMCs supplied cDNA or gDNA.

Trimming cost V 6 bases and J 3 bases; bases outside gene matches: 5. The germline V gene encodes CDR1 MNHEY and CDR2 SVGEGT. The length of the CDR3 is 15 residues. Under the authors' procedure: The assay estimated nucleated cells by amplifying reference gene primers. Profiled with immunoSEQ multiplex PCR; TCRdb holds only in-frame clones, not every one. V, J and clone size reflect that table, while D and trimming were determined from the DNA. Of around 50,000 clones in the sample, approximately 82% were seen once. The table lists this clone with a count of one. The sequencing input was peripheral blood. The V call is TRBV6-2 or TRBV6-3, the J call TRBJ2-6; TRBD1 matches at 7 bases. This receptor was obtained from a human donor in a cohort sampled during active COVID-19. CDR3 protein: CASSPSGGGANVLTF. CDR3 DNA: TGTGCCAGCAGCCCATCAGGGGGTGGGGCCAACGTCCTGACTTTC.